This TCR beta chain was documented in a study of cytomegalovirus exposure and HLA in healthy donors. General observations from the study: An analysis done earlier found most TCR beta V segments productive about 90% or about 30% of the time.

Comment on this clone: Antigen unknown.

The CDR3 consists of 14 residues. Germline V gene lookup returns CDR1 WNHNN and CDR2 SYGVQD (reference sequence). Trimming cost V 6 bases and J 1 base; bases outside gene matches: 4. The PCR was carried out with 60 Vbeta primers and 13 Jbeta primers. Clones were read by immunoSEQ multiplex PCR, and TCRdb kept only the in-frame ones, dropping some. The table lists roughly 290,000 clones, around 90% of them singletons. Healthy bone marrow donors made up the cohort. The TCR was taken from a woman under 30 in good health and CMV-seronegative. The sequencing input was PBMCs. The chain employs TRBV10-1 and TRBJ1-1; 8 bases are a match to TRBD1. As DNA, the CDR3 is TGCGCCAGCAGGACAGGGGATAGGAACACTGAAGCTTTCTTT. Amino acid sequence: CASRTGDRNTEAFF.